What follows is one T cell receptor (beta chain) and its context. The antigen remains undetermined. Vbeta (60) and Jbeta (13) primers were used in the PCR. Profiling relied on immunoSEQ multiplex PCR, and the TCRdb table lists in-frame clones only, not all of them. This table has about 130,000 clones, around three quarters appearing once. The sample is drawn from a study of cytomegalovirus exposure and HLA in healthy donors. Study-wide points: Highly shared variants forming one cluster were likely a sequencing artifact. Most TCR beta V segments were productive about 90% or about 30% of the time in an earlier analysis.

This CDR3 comprises 12 residues. This TCR was sampled from a female donor in good health and CMV-seronegative. Input material: PBMCs. The rearrangement links TRBV21-1 to TRBJ2-3; TRBD2, the table's D call, lacks a check against the DNA. TRBV21-1 is designated a pseudogene. CDR3 in DNA: TGTGCCAGCAGCAAAGTGGGCGCTAGCCCGCATTTT. Its translation: CASSKVGASPHF.